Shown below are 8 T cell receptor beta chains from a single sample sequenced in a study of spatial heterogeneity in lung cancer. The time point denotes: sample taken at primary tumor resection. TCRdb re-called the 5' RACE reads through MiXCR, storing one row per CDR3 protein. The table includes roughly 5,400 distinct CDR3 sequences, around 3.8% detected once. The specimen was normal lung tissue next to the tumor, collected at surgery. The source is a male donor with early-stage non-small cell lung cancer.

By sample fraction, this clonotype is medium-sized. The CDR3 region is CASSVEVTGVDEQFF. CDR3 DNA: TGTGCCAGCAGCGTAGAAGTGACAGGGGTCGATGAGCAGTTCTTC. This sequence joins TRBV9 and TRBJ2-1; TRBD1 matches at 8 bases. The germline V gene has CDR1 SGDLS and CDR2 YYNGEE. V was pared by 0 bases and J by 8 bases, with 7 bases of the junction left unmatched. The CDR3 totals 15 residues.

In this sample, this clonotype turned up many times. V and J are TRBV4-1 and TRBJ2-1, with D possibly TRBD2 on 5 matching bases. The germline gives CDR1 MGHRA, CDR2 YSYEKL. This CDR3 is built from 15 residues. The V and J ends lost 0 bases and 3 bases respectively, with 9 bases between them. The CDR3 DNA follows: TGCGCCAGCAGCCAAGATCCGGCGGGCTACAATGAGCAGTTCTTC. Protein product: CASSQDPAGYNEQFF.

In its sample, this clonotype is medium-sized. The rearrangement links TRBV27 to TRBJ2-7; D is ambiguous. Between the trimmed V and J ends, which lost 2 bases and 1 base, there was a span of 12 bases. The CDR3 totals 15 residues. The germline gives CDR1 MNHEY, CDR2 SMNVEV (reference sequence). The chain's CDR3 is CASSLQAVRSYEQYF. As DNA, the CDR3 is TGTGCCAGCAGTTTACAGGCAGTCAGATCCTACGAGCAGTACTTC.

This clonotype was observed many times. The CDR3 nucleotides are TGCGCCAGCAGCGCGGTGAGGGCCGGGATATACGAGCAGTACTTC. Translated: CASSAVRAGIYEQYF. The rearrangement joins TRBV10-1 to TRBJ2-7; D is possibly TRBD2 (5 bases). Trimming left V 6 bases short and J 4 bases short, with 19 bases between. This CDR3 spans 15 amino acids. The germline CDR1 and CDR2 sequences are WNHNN and SYGVQD (reference sequence).

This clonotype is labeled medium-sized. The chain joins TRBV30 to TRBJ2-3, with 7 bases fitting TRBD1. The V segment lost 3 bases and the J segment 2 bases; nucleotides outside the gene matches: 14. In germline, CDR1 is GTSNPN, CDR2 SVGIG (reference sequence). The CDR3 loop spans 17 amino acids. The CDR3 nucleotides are TGTGCCTGGAGCCCACTCCCCCCAGGGGGATTCACAGATACGCAGTATTTT. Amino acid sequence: CAWSPLPPGGFTDTQYF.

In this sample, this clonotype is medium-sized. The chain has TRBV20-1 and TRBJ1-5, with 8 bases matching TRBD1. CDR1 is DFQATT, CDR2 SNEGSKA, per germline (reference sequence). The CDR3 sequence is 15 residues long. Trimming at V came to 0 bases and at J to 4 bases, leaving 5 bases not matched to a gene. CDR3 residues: CSARDPQGGNQPQHF. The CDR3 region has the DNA TGCAGTGCTAGAGACCCACAGGGGGGAAATCAGCCCCAGCATTTT.

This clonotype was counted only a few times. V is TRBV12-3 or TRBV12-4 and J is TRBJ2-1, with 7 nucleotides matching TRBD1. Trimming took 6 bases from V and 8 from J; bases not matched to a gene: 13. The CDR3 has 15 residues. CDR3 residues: CASSPRDRPRYEQFF. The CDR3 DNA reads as TGTGCCAGCAGCCCCCGGGACAGACCAAGGTATGAGCAGTTCTTC.

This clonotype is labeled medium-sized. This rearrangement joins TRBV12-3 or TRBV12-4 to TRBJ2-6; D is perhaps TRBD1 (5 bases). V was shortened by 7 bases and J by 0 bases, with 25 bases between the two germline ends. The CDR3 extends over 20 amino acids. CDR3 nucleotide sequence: TGTGCCAGCATCTTACCCGTAACAGGTTATTACGGCTCTGGGGCCAACGTCCTGACTTTC. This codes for CASILPVTGYYGSGANVLTF.